What follows describes a single T cell receptor (beta chain). Its antigen remains unknown. The sample belongs to a study of CD8+ T cells in alopecia areata. Whole-study context: Tofacitinib exposure lasted 6 to 18 months, followed by 6 months off drug.

After isolation, RNA underwent reverse transcription to generate cDNA as the sequencing template. This table comes from immunoSEQ multiplex PCR, and its TCRdb copy is limited to in-frame clones, with some not included. The sample holds around 140,000 clones, roughly three fifths seen once. Germline CDR1 reads SGHAT; CDR2 reads FQNNGV. Trimming pared 5 bases from V and 2 bases from J, leaving 12 bases between. The CDR3 has 14 amino acids. Study findings and constraints: Clonality exceeded that of normal scalp in lesional scalp, most notably in alopecia totalis/universalis.

This specimen was CD4+ T cells sorted from blood, taken at week 0. This chain links TRBV11-2 with TRBJ2-5; D might be TRBD1 (6 bases). The source is a human donor with alopecia areata. In DNA form, the CDR3 reads TGTGCCAGCAGCCCCGGGACACCACAAGAGACCCAGTACTTC. Its translation: CASSPGTPQETQYF.